What follows are 10 T cell receptor beta chains derived from one specimen sequenced in a study of T cell repertoires in cytomegalovirus infection. Their cognate antigens are unknown. TCRdb re-analysed the reads in MiXCR, keeping a single row per CDR3 protein. The repertoire consists of about a million distinct CDR3 sequences, with approximately 31% occurring once and the leading ten covering around an eighth. The source was cultured CD8+ T cells from PBMCs, collected from culture after CMV antigen stimulation. The receptors were gathered from a human donor in good health (CMV status not recorded). Some clones in this sample may be carry-over from other donors' samples.

The chain uses TRBV7-9 and TRBJ1-1; maybe TRBD1 (6 bases). With 0 bases removed from V and 3 bases from J, the gap between germline ends came to 11 bases. The CDR3 runs 15 residues. Germline lookup yields CDR1 SEHNR and CDR2 FQNEAQ (reference sequence). CDR3 bases: TGTGCCAGCAGCTTAGCGGTGGGGGGGCACACTGAAGCTTTCTTT. It codes for CASSLAVGGHTEAFF.

This clonotype is a singleton in its sample. The CDR3 reads CSATSGSLNYGYTF. The CDR3 DNA sequence: TGCAGTGCTACCTCCGGGTCCCTTAACTATGGCTACACCTTC. V usage is TRBV20-1 and J usage is TRBJ1-2; D is ambiguous. This CDR3 has 14 residues. Trimming cost V 4 bases and J 1 base, with 13 bases left between them. Germline CDR1 is DFQATT and CDR2 is SNEGSKA (reference sequence).

Notes on this clonotype: The CDR3 does not end in the conserved phenylalanine or tryptophan, so this is likely a read error. The V call is TRBV2, the J call TRBJ2-3; 9 bases are shared with TRBD2. The trim removed 9 bases at V and 0 bases at J, leaving 13 bases unmatched. The CDR3 covers 17 residues. In germline, CDR1 is SNHLY, CDR2 FYNNEI. CDR3: CARKRTSEISSTDTQYL. CDR3 nucleotides: TGTGCCAGAAAACGGACTAGCGAAATATCTAGCACAGATACGCAGTATCTT.

This clonotype was counted at least ten times. This chain joins TRBV11-2 and TRBJ1-1, with a tentative D call TRBD1 (6 bases). Germline CDR1 SGHAT, CDR2 FQNNGV. V was cut by 5 bases and J by 0 bases, with 22 bases left in between. This CDR3 has 18 residues. The CDR3 region is CASSRRQTGARMNTEAFF. The CDR3, as DNA: TGTGCCAGCAGCCGGCGACAAACGGGGGCGCGGATGAACACTGAAGCTTTCTTT.

This clonotype was found a few times. The chain combines TRBV19 with TRBJ2-7; 13 bases agree with TRBD2. With V trimmed by 3 bases and J by 0 bases, 8 bases remained unmatched. The CDR3 length is 18 residues. Looked up from germline, CDR1 is LNHDA and CDR2 is SQIVND (reference sequence). CDR3 sequence (DNA): TGTGCCAGTAGTATTGAAGGACTAGCGGGGGAATCCTCCTACGAGCAGTACTTC. This encodes CASSIEGLAGESSYEQYF.

Remarks on this clonotype: Germline is not matched at one junction end, which may reflect a read error. The V call is TRBV19, the J call TRBJ1-1, with 7 bases that match TRBD1. Per germline, CDR1 LNHDA and CDR2 SQIVND (reference sequence). The CDR3 extends over 16 amino acids. CDR3 in DNA: TGTGTCAGTAGTATATCCCGGACAGGTGGCGAAACTGAAGCTTTCTTT. This gives the protein CVSSISRTGGETEAFF.

The chain carries TRBV6-1 and TRBJ1-2; D possibly corresponds to TRBD1 (5 bases). Trimming stripped 10 bases from V and 1 base from J, with 16 bases between. The CDR3 is made up of 14 amino acids. The germline V gene has CDR1 MNHNS and CDR2 SASEGT. The CDR3 reads CATLGGILNYGYTF. Written as DNA, the CDR3 is TGTGCCACCTTGGGGGGGATCCTTAACTATGGCTACACCTTC.

This clonotype has ten or more counts. The chain joins TRBV7-2 to TRBJ1-2; the D gene is possibly TRBD1 (6 bases). The CDR3 has 17 residues. Germline lookup yields CDR1 SGHTA and CDR2 FQGNSA. V lost 4 bases and J 1 base, leaving 19 bases between the germline ends. CDR3 sequence (DNA): TGTGCCAGCAGCTCCGCCTTTTACGACAGGAATAACTATGGCTACACCTTC. Amino acid sequence: CASSSAFYDRNNYGYTF.

This chain connects TRBV12-3 or TRBV12-4 to TRBJ1-1; maybe TRBD1 (5 bases). V lost 8 bases and J lost 0, with 13 bases in between. The length of the CDR3 is 14 residues. The CDR3 region has the DNA TGTGCCAGCGGGGCCAGCCCTATGAACACTGAAGCTTTCTTT. It is translated as CASGASPMNTEAFF.

The V call is TRBV20-1, the J call TRBJ2-1; TRBD1 matches at 8 bases. Germline V gene sequence: CDR1 DFQATT, CDR2 SNEGSKA (reference sequence). Unmatched junction bases numbered 7, after V lost 0 bases and J lost 3 bases. This CDR3 spans 16 amino acids. The CDR3 is CSARDEDRVFYNEQFF. The CDR3 region has the DNA TGCAGTGCTAGAGATGAGGACAGGGTATTCTACAATGAGCAGTTCTTC.